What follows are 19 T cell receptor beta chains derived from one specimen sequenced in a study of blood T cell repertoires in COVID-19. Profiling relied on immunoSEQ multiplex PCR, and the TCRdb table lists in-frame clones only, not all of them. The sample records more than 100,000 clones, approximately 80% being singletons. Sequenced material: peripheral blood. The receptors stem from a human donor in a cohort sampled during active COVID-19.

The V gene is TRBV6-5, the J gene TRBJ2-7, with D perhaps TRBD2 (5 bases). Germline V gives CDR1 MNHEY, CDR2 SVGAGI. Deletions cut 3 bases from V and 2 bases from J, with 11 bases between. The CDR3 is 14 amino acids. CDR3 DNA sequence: TGTGCCAGCAGTTATACGATGGGAGCCTACGAGCAGTACTTC. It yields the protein CASSYTMGAYEQYF.

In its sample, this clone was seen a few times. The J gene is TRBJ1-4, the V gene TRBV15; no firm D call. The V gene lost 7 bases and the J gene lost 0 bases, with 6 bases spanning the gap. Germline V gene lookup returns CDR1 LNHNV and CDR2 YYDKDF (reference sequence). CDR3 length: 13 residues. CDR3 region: CATTVATNEKLFF. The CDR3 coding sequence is TGTGCCACCACCGTTGCAACTAATGAAAAACTGTTTTTT.

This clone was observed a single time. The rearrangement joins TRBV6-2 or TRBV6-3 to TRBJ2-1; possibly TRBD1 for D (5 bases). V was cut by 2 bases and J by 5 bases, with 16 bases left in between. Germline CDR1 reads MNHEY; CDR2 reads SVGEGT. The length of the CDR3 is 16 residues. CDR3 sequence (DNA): TGTGCCAGCAGTTACCCCCCCAGGGTTCGTGACAATGAGCAGTTCTTC. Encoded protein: CASSYPPRVRDNEQFF.

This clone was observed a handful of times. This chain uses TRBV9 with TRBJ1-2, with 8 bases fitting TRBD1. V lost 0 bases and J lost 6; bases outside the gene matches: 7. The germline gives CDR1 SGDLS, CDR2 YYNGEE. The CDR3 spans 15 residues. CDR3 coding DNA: TGTGCCAGCAGCGTAGAAAGTTGGACAGGGAATGGCTACACCTTC. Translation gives CASSVESWTGNGYTF.

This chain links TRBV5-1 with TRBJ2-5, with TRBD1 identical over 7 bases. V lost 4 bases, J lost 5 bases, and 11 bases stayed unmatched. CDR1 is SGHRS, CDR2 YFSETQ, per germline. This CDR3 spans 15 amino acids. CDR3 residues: CASSPGTAKGETQYF. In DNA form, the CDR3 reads TGCGCCAGCAGCCCCGGGACAGCCAAAGGGGAGACCCAGTACTTC.

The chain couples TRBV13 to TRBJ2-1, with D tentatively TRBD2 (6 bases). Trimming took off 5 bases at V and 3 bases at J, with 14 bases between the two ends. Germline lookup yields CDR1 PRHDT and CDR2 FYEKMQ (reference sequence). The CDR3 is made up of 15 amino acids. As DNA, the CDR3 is TGTGCCAGCAGCGGTCGGTTGCGGGGCTACAATGAGCAGTTCTTC. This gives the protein CASSGRLRGYNEQFF.

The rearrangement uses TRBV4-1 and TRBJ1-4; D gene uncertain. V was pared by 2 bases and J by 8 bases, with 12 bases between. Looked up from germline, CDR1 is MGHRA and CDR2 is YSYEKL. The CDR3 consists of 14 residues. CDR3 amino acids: CASSQKFNLEKLFF. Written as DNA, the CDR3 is TGCGCCAGCAGCCAAAAATTCAATCTAGAAAAACTGTTTTTT.

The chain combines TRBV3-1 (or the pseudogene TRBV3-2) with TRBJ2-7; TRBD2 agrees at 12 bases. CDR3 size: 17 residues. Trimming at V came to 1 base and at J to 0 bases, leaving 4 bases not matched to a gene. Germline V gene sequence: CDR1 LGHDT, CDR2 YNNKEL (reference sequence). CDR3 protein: CASSQGSGLAGSYEQYF. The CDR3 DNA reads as TGTGCCAGCAGCCAAGGTTCGGGACTAGCGGGCTCCTACGAGCAGTACTTC.

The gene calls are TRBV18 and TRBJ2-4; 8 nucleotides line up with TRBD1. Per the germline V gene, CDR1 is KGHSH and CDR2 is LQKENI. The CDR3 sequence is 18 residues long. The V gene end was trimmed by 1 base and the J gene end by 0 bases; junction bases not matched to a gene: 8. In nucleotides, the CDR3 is TGTGCCAGCTCACCACTCTCCGGCAGGGGGCTAGCCAAAAACATTCAGTACTTC. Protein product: CASSPLSGRGLAKNIQYF.

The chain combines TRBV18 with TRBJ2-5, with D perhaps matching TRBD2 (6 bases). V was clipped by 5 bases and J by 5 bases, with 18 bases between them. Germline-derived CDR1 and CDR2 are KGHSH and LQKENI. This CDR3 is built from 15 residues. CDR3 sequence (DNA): TGTGCCAGCTCAAAAGACGGGGGACCGCTGGAGACCCAGTACTTC. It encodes CASSKDGGPLETQYF. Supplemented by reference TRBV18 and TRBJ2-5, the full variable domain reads NAGVMQNPRHLVRRRGQEARLRCSPMKGHSHVYWYRQLPEEGLKFMVYLQKENIIDESGMPKERFSAEFPKEGPSILRIQQVVRGDSAAYFCASSKDGGPLETQYFGPGTRLLVL.

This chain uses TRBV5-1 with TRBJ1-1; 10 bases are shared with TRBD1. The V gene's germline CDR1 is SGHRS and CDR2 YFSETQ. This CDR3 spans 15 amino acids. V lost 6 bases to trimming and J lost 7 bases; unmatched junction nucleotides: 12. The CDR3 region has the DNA TGCGCCAGCACCACGGACAGGGGGTTTGGTAATGAAGCTTTCTTT. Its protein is CASTTDRGFGNEAFF.

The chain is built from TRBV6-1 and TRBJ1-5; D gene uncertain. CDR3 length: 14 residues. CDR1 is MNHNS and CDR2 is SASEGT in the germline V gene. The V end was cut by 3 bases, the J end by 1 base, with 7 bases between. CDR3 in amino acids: CASSDHLSNQPQHF. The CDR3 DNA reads TGTGCCAGCAGTGACCACTTGAGCAATCAGCCCCAGCATTTT.

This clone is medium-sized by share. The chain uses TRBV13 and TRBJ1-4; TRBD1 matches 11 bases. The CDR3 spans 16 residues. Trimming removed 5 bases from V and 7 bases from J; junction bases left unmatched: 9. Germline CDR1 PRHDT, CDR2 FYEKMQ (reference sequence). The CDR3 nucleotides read TGTGCCAGCAGCCTGCGGACAGGGGGCTTTGGTGAAAAACTGTTTTTT. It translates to CASSLRTGGFGEKLFF.

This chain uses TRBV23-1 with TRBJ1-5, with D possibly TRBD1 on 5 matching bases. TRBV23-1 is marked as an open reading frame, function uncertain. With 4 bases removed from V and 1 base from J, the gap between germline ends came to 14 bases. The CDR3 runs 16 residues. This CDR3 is CASSRNRFSSNQPQHF. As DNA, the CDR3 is TGCGCCAGCAGTCGCAACAGGTTTTCGAGCAATCAGCCCCAGCATTTT.

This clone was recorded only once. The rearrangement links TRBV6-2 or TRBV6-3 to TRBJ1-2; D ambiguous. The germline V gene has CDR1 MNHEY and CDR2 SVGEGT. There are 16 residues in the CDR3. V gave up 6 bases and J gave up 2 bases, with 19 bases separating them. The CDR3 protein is CASSPNRAWANYGYTF. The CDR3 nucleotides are TGTGCCAGCAGCCCGAATCGAGCTTGGGCGAACTATGGCTACACCTTC.

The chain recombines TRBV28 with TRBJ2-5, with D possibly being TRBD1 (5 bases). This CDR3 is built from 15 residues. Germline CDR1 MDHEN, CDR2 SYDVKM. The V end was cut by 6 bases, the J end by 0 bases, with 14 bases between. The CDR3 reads CASRWGGADQETQYF. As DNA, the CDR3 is TGTGCCAGCAGGTGGGGTGGGGCCGACCAAGAGACCCAGTACTTC. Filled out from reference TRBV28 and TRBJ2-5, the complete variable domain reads DVKVTQSSRYLVKRTGEKVFLECVQDMDHENMFWYRQDPGLGLRLIYFSYDVKMKEKGDIPEGYSVSREKKERFSLILESASTNQTSMYLCASRWGGADQETQYFGPGTRLLVL.

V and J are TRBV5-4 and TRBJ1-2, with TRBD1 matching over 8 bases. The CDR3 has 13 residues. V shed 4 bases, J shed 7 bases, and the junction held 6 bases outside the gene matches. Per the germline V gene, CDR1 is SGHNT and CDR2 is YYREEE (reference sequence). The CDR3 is CASSTDRVGGYTF. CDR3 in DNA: TGTGCCAGCAGCACGGACAGGGTCGGTGGCTACACCTTC.

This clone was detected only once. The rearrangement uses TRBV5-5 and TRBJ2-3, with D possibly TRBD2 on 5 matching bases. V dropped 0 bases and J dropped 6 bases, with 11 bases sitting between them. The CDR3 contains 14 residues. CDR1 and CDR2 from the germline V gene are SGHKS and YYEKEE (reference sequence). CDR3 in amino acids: CASSLDWGADTQYF. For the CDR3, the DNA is TGTGCCAGCAGCTTGGATTGGGGAGCGGATACGCAGTATTTT.

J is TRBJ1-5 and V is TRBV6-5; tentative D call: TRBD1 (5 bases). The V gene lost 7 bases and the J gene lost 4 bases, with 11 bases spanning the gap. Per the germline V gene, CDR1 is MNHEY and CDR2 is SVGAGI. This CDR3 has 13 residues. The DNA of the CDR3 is TGTGCCAGCATCCTGTCAGGGAATCAGCCCCAGCATTTT. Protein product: CASILSGNQPQHF.